One sample yielded the 20 T cell receptor beta chains listed below, sequenced in a study of T-cell reconstitution after alpha-beta-depleted transplantation in children. TCRbeta library construction was performed incorporating unique molecular identifiers. TCRdb independently ran MiXCR on the PCR reads; one entry per CDR3 protein. The sample carries hundreds of thousands of distinct CDR3 sequences, 16% recorded once. Here the sequenced sample was PBMCs from the stem cell graft donor, taken from the stem cell graft. The receptor source for this set is a human donor who donated a stem cell graft to a child with acute myeloid leukemia.

This clonotype showed up many times. The rearrangement joins TRBV20-1 to TRBJ1-5; D is possibly TRBD1 (5 bases). The CDR3 loop spans 13 amino acids. From germline, CDR1 is DFQATT and CDR2 SNEGSKA (reference sequence). Trimming cost V 3 bases and J 4 bases, with 10 bases left between them. The CDR3 protein is CSASEQANQPQHF. The CDR3 DNA sequence: TGCAGTGCTAGTGAACAGGCAAATCAGCCCCAGCATTTT.

This clonotype has a handful of counts. The chain combines TRBV7-8 with TRBJ2-3, with TRBD1 as a possible D gene (6 bases). V was pared by 6 bases and J by 6 bases, with 10 bases between. CDR1 and CDR2 (germline): SGHVS, FQNEAQ. This CDR3 comprises 12 residues. The CDR3 protein is CASSTGRDTQYF. CDR3 DNA: TGTGCCAGCAGTACAGGGCGGGATACGCAGTATTTT.

This clonotype was detected many times. The chain has TRBV20-1 and TRBJ2-7, with TRBD2 as a possible D gene (6 bases). Deletions cut 3 bases from V and 3 bases from J, with 12 bases between. Germline assignment: CDR1 DFQATT and CDR2 SNEGSKA (reference sequence). The CDR3 has 13 amino acids. The CDR3 loop reads CSARGGLSYEQYF. As DNA, the CDR3 is TGCAGTGCTAGGGGAGGCCTAAGCTACGAGCAGTACTTC.

This clonotype was counted between two and nine times. The rearrangement uses TRBV5-1 and TRBJ1-1; weak D call: TRBD1 (6 bases). CDR3 size: 15 residues. The germline V gene encodes CDR1 SGHRS and CDR2 YFSETQ. The ends were cut back, 0 bases at V and 7 bases at J, with 16 bases in the middle. CDR3 in DNA: TGCGCCAGCAGCTTGGAGGGGGTTGTGGCCTTTGAAGCTTTCTTT. It yields the protein CASSLEGVVAFEAFF.

At least ten counts were recorded for this clonotype. The chain has TRBV5-6 and TRBJ2-5; unclear D gene. Per germline, CDR1 SGHDT and CDR2 YYEEEE. V shed 3 bases and J shed 5 bases, with 11 bases lying between them. This CDR3 contains 13 residues. CDR3 sequence: CASSSRSRETQYF. The CDR3 DNA sequence: TGTGCCAGCAGCTCTCGTTCGAGGGAGACCCAGTACTTC.

This clonotype was picked up many times. The chain couples TRBV7-9 to TRBJ1-2; D unresolved. CDR1 is SEHNR, CDR2 FQNEAQ, per germline (reference sequence). The CDR3 covers 11 residues. The V end lost 2 bases, the J end lost 12 bases, and 10 bases lay between the germline ends. CDR3 residues: CASSLRLSHTF. The CDR3 region has the DNA TGTGCCAGCAGCTTAAGATTATCCCACACCTTC.

There are many counts of this clonotype. This chain joins TRBV7-9 and TRBJ2-7; weak D call: TRBD2 (5 bases). Per germline, CDR1 SEHNR and CDR2 FQNEAQ (reference sequence). The CDR3 runs to 14 residues. V lost 5 bases, J lost 0 bases, and 11 bases lay in between. The CDR3 DNA sequence: TGTGCCAGCAGCGGACTGTCGAGCTCCTACGAGCAGTACTTC. Its protein is CASSGLSSSYEQYF.

In this sample, this clonotype turned up a few times. The V call is TRBV7-2, the J call TRBJ1-2; D is ambiguous. V gave up 4 bases and J gave up 6 bases, with 12 bases separating them. This CDR3 spans 13 amino acids. Germline V gene sequence: CDR1 SGHTA, CDR2 FQGNSA. The CDR3: CASSYRGSHGYTF. CDR3 sequence (DNA): TGTGCCAGCAGCTACCGAGGGAGTCATGGCTACACCTTC. Combining the CDR3 with reference TRBV7-2 and TRBJ1-2 gives the whole variable domain GAGVSQSPSNKVTEKGKDVELRCDPISGHTALYWYRQSLGQGLEFLIYFQGNSAPDKSGLPSDRFSAERTGGSVSTLTIQRTQQEDSAVYLCASSYRGSHGYTFGSGTRLTVV.

The chain links TRBV28 to TRBJ1-6; D ambiguous. From germline, CDR1 is MDHEN and CDR2 SYDVKM. The CDR3 spans 13 residues. V lost 3 bases, J lost 6 bases, and 6 bases lay in between. This CDR3 is CASSFSLNSPLHF. CDR3 sequence (DNA): TGTGCCAGCAGTTTCAGCCTTAATTCACCCCTCCACTTT.

This clonotype was seen repeatedly, ten times or more. The genes are TRBV29-1 and TRBJ2-5, with D unresolved. CDR1 is SQVTM, CDR2 ANQGSEA, per germline. The CDR3 is made up of 10 amino acids. V lost 6 bases and J 4 bases, leaving 6 bases between the germline ends. The CDR3 spells CSVGAETQYF. The CDR3 region has the DNA TGCAGCGTGGGCGCAGAGACCCAGTACTTC.

This clonotype was counted at least ten times. V usage is TRBV6-1 and J usage is TRBJ1-1, with TRBD1 matching 8 bases. V trimming: 6 bases; J trimming: 4 bases; junction bases outside the gene matches: 7. The CDR3 consists of 14 residues. Per germline, CDR1 MNHNS and CDR2 SASEGT. The CDR3 reads CASRDRERSTEAFF. CDR3 coding DNA: TGTGCCAGCAGGGACAGGGAAAGGAGCACTGAAGCTTTCTTT.

In its sample, this clonotype was seen many times. J is TRBJ2-2 and V is TRBV20-1; D is perhaps TRBD2 (6 bases). The CDR3 totals 15 residues. The V gene lost 0 bases and the J gene lost 6 bases, with 14 bases spanning the gap. Germline lookup yields CDR1 DFQATT and CDR2 SNEGSKA (reference sequence). CDR3 residues: CSARDPASAAGELFF. The CDR3, as DNA: TGCAGTGCTAGAGATCCTGCTAGCGCCGCCGGGGAGCTGTTTTTT.

The V and J genes are TRBV12-3 or TRBV12-4 and TRBJ2-3, with 9 bases identical to TRBD2. Germline trimming cut 7 bases from V and 4 bases from J; bases unmatched to any gene: 9. CDR3 length: 15 residues. The CDR3 loop reads CASKQVGTSPDTQYF. In DNA form, the CDR3 reads TGTGCCAGCAAGCAAGTTGGGACTAGCCCAGATACGCAGTATTTT.

The table lists this clonotype with many counts. The chain couples TRBV9 to TRBJ1-4, with unresolved D. The CDR3 has 15 residues. The germline V and J ends were trimmed by 2 bases and 0 bases, with 8 bases remaining between them. CDR1 SGDLS and CDR2 YYNGEE come from the germline V gene. CDR3 sequence: CASSVSAATNEKLFF. The DNA for the CDR3 is TGTGCCAGCAGCGTTTCGGCCGCAACTAATGAAAAACTGTTTTTT.

The genes are TRBV12-3 or TRBV12-4 and TRBJ1-5; 7 nucleotides align to TRBD1. V dropped 3 bases and J dropped 5; count of bases not matched to a gene: 10. The CDR3 is made up of 16 amino acids. The CDR3 bases are TGTGCCAGCAGTTTTCAGGGGGTCTTAGGGGATCAGCCCCAGCATTTT. Its translation is CASSFQGVLGDQPQHF.

This clonotype showed up many times. The chain couples TRBV7-2 to TRBJ2-3; the match to TRBD2 covers 12 bases. CDR1 and CDR2 from the germline V gene are SGHTA and FQGNSA. V lost 3 bases to trimming and J lost 8 bases; unmatched junction nucleotides: 12. The CDR3 is made up of 17 amino acids. Here the CDR3 reads CASSFSGTSGSRGTQYF. The CDR3 bases are TGTGCCAGCAGCTTTTCCGGGACTAGCGGGTCACGGGGTACGCAGTATTTT.

This clonotype came up once. The chain has TRBV5-1 and TRBJ1-4; possible D gene TRBD1, 6 bases. Germline CDR1 reads SGHRS; CDR2 reads YFSETQ. The CDR3 has 14 amino acids. V shed 2 bases and J shed 6 bases, with 11 bases lying between them. CDR3 loop: CASSFGGVDEKLFF. CDR3 DNA: TGCGCCAGCAGCTTTGGGGGCGTCGATGAAAAACTGTTTTTT.

The gene calls are TRBV2 and TRBJ2-7, with D unresolved. The CDR3 is 13 residues long. V lost 6 bases, J lost 1 base, and 10 bases lay in between. Germline CDR1 reads SNHLY; CDR2 reads FYNNEI. CDR3 amino acids: CASSRTESYEQYF. The CDR3 DNA reads TGTGCCAGCAGCAGGACGGAATCCTACGAGCAGTACTTC.

At least ten counts were recorded for this clonotype. The chain uses TRBV12-3 or TRBV12-4 and TRBJ1-5; tentatively, D is TRBD1 (6 bases). The V end lost 7 bases, the J end lost 4 bases, and 23 bases lay between the germline ends. This CDR3 has 17 residues. The CDR3 spells CASTYAGGAALNQPQHF. Here the CDR3 DNA reads TGTGCCAGCACCTATGCCGGGGGGGCCGCCCTAAATCAGCCCCAGCATTTT.

This clonotype appeared many times. The chain links TRBV20-1 to TRBJ1-3; 7 nucleotides line up with TRBD1. This CDR3 is built from 16 residues. Germline CDR1 DFQATT, CDR2 SNEGSKA (reference sequence). J was trimmed by 4 bases and V by 0 bases; bases with no gene match: 9. CDR3 in amino acids: CSARDRSRDSGNTIYF. For the CDR3, the DNA is TGCAGTGCTAGAGATCGAAGTCGGGACAGCGGAAACACCATATATTTT.